This T cell receptor (beta chain) was obtained from a study of glioma-infiltrating T cells after dendritic cell vaccination. Study conclusions and caveats: No direct clonality-survival link was found; a diverse polyclonal response may matter.

Comment on this clone: The antigen remains undetermined.

Input was 2 ug genomic DNA, or all available if less. Primers: 60 V beta forward and 13 J beta reverse. Data came from immunoSEQ multiplex PCR; TCRdb stores just in-frame clones and leaves some out. The sample gives about 92,000 clones, just over 85% of which show up once; less than 20% is in the top ten. This CDR3 spans 15 amino acids. Germline-derived CDR1 and CDR2 are MNHNS and SASEGT. Trimming removed 4 bases from V and 1 base from J; junction bases left unmatched: 5. This receptor was identified in a human donor with glioblastoma. The sample consisted of blood, taken before dendritic cell vaccination. The chain uses TRBV6-1 and TRBJ1-1, with TRBD1 identical over 8 bases. CDR3 protein: CASSGGTGRNTEAFF. In DNA, the CDR3 is TGTGCCAGCAGTGGCGGGACAGGCAGGAACACTGAAGCTTTCTTT.